The present TCR beta chain was sequenced within a study of T cell responses to AZD1222 COVID-19 vaccine. Findings and caveats of the study: As reported, nearly half of all spike-specific TCRs target variant regions that are unmutated. Once two AZD1222 doses were given, Spike-specific TCR breadth and depth went up. Repertoire sampling occurred only after the peak T cell response.

The protocol was immunoSEQ multiplex PCR, while the TCRdb copy is restricted to in-frame clones and leaves out a portion. Here the sample spans approximately 150,000 clones, about 91% being singletons. This clone was seen a single time. What it binds is not known. This TCR was sampled from an adult in good health. The material sequenced was peripheral blood, taken on day 0 of MenACWY control vaccination.

This CDR3 reads CASTQQGGRLETQYF. The CDR3 region has the DNA TGTGCCAGCACCCAACAGGGGGGACGTTTAGAGACCCAGTACTTC. V is TRBV6-4 and J is TRBJ2-5; 8 bases line up with TRBD1. The CDR3 sequence is 15 residues long. Germline V gene sequence: CDR1 MRHNA, CDR2 SNTAGT. V shed 7 bases and J 4 bases; nucleotides not matched to a gene: 11.